Listed below are T cell receptor beta chains from one sample, sequenced in a study of PD-1 blockade in classical Hodgkin lymphoma. Here immunoSEQ multiplex PCR was the method, and the copy in TCRdb shows in-frame clones only, minus some. The sample has about 30,000 clones; 78% are singletons. The sequencing here drew on peripheral blood mononuclear cells (PBMCs), taken before the second cycle of nivolumab. The source is a human donor with classical Hodgkin lymphoma. Each CDR3 is given with its conserved first and last residue.

v_call | cdr3_aa
TRBV14 | CASSHADTQYF
TRBV7-3 | CASSVREASPETQYF
TRBV19 | CASTFPGQGLNTEAFF
TRBV9 | CASSSRTGMDTGNTIYF
TRBV7-3 | CASSQPSGGYTGELFF
TRBV6-5 | CASSYGPAGQPQHF
TRBV19 | CASSPEISNQPQHF
TRBV4-3 | CASSQDLAGGYYEQYF
TRBV21-1 | CASSKEGTAFYGYTF
TRBV5-6 | CASSRLGGRPQHF
TRBV6-5 | CASSYVTQGDRTEAFF
TRBV11-1 | CASSRDSSLSGEQYF
TRBV6-5 | CASSLDSALNEQYF